This T cell receptor (beta chain) was captured by sequencing in a study of PD-1 blockade in mismatch repair-deficient tumors. Study-wide results and caveats: Tumor-resident clones, often undetectable pretreatment in blood, expanded then contracted after pembrolizumab.

Trimming removed 3 bases at V and 4 bases at J, with 7 bases between. Germline V lookup: CDR1 MNHEY, CDR2 SMNVEV (reference sequence). The length of the CDR3 is 13 residues. Turning to this clone: What it binds is unknown.

This table comes from immunoSEQ multiplex PCR, and its TCRdb copy is limited to in-frame clones, with some not included. Of some 15,000 clones in the sample, over 75% are singletons; the top ten hold about 1.5%. This TCR came from an adult with mismatch repair-deficient cancer. The rearrangement joins TRBV27 to TRBJ1-5; D gene ambiguous. The sample here was PBMCs, taken less than 25 weeks after starting pembrolizumab. CDR3: CASSFGRNQPQHF. The DNA of the CDR3 is TGTGCCAGCAGTTTTGGTAGAAATCAGCCCCAGCATTTT.